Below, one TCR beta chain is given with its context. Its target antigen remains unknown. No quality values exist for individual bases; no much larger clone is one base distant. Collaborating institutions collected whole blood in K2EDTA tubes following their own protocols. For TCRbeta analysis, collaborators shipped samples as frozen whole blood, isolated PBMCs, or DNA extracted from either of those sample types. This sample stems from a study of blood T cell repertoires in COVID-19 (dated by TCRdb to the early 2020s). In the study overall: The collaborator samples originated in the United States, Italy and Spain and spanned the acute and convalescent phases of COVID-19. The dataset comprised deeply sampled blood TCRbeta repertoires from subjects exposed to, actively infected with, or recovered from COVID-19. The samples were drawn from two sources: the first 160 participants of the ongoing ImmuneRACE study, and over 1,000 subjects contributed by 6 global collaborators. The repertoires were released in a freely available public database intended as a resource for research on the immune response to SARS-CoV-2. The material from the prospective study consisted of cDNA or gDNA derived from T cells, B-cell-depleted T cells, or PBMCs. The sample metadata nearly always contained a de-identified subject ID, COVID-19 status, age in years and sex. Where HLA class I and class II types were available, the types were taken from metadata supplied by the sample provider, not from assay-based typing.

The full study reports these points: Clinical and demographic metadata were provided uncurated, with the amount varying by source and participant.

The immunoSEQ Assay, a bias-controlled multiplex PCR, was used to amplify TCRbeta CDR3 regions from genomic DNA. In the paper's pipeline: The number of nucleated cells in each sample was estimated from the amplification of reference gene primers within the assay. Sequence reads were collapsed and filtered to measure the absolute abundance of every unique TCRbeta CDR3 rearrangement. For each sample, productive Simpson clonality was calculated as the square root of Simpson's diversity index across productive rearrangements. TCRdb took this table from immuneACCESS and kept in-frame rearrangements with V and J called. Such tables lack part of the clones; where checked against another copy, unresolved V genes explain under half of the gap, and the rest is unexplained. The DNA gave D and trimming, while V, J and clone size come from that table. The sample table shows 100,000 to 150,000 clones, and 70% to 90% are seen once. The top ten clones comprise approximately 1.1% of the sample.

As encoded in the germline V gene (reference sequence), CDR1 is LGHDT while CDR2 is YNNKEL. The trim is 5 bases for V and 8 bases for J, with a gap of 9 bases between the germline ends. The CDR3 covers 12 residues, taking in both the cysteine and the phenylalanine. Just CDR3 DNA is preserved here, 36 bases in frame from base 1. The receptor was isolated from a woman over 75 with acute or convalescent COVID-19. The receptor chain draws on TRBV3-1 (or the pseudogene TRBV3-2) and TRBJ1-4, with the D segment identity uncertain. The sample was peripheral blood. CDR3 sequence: CASSLTWEKLFF. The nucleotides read TGTGCCAGCAGCTTGACATGGGAAAAACTGTTTTTT.